A selection of T cell receptor beta chains follows, all from one sample in a study of CD8+ T cells in alopecia areata. The protocol was immunoSEQ multiplex PCR, while the TCRdb copy is restricted to in-frame clones and leaves out a portion. Here the sample spans 130,000 to 150,000 clones, around two thirds being singletons. Sample: CD8+ T cells sorted from blood. These TCRs come from a human donor in good health. Both conserved end residues are part of each CDR3. A D gene is named only where the DNA matches it firmly. Clone size appears in some rows only: once, few, many, or a class for an expanded clone.

cdr3_aa	cdr3_nt	v_call	d_call	clone_size	j_call
CSTGHLQNYGYTF	TGCAGCACTGGACATCTGCAAAACTATGGCTACACCTTC	TRBV29-1	-	once	TRBJ1-2
CASRLSVNTEAFF	TGTGCCAGCAGGCTGTCGGTAAACACTGAAGCTTTCTTT	TRBV27	-	-	TRBJ1-1
CASSADPAANYGYTF	TGTGCCAGCAGCGCAGACCCCGCAGCTAACTATGGCTACACCTTC	TRBV9	-	-	TRBJ1-2
CASSSSAIGKYNEQFF	TGTGCCAGCAGTTCCAGCGCCATCGGGAAATACAATGAGCAGTTCTTC	TRBV27	-	-	TRBJ2-1
CASGLGQEQYF	TGTGCTAGTGGTTTGGGACAGGAGCAGTACTTC	TRBV12-5	-	once	TRBJ2-7
CASSQDRDSYEQYF	TGTGCCAGCTCACAGGACAGGGATTCCTACGAGCAGTACTTC	TRBV18	TRBD1	-	TRBJ2-7
CASTGAGGAGELFF	TGCGCCAGCACAGGAGCGGGAGGGGCCGGGGAGCTGTTTTTT	TRBV10-2	TRBD2	-	TRBJ2-2
CASRYTVSSYEQYF	TGTGCCAGTCGTTACACAGTGAGCTCCTACGAGCAGTACTTC	TRBV6-5	-	-	TRBJ2-7
CASSPRGFSQQETQYF	TGTGCCAGCAGCCCCCGAGGCTTCTCCCAGCAGGAGACCCAGTACTTC	TRBV13	-	few	TRBJ2-5
CASSALILLAGGVGEQFF	TGTGCCAGCAGTGCCCTAATCCTCCTAGCGGGAGGGGTCGGTGAGCAGTTCTTC	TRBV2	TRBD2	-	TRBJ2-1
CASGVSYEQYF	TGTGCCAGCGGGGTCTCCTACGAGCAGTACTTC	TRBV27	-	-	TRBJ2-7
CASSLYDEQFF	TGTGCCAGCAGCCTGTATGATGAGCAGTTCTTC	TRBV27	-	few	TRBJ2-1
CATSRESMGTGFGYTF	TGTGCCACCAGCAGAGAGTCAATGGGGACAGGTTTTGGCTACACCTTC	TRBV15	TRBD1	few	TRBJ1-2
CARGLPAYEQYF	TGTGCCAGAGGGCTCCCGGCCTACGAGCAGTACTTC	TRBV2	-	-	TRBJ2-7
CASSLGSNQPQHF	TGTGCCAGCAGTTTAGGTAGCAATCAGCCCCAGCATTTT	TRBV27	-	-	TRBJ1-5
CASSQVAGDSIEQYF	TGCGCCAGCAGCCAAGTGGCGGGAGACTCCATCGAGCAGTACTTC	TRBV4-1	TRBD2	-	TRBJ2-7
CATRGDQDREKNIQYF	TGTGCCACCAGGGGCGACCAGGACAGGGAAAAAAACATTCAGTACTTC	TRBV15	TRBD1	few	TRBJ2-4
CASSSGRAFSYEQYF	TGTGCCAGCAGTAGCGGGAGGGCCTTTTCCTACGAGCAGTACTTC	TRBV9	TRBD2	-	TRBJ2-7
CASNLGGRDNTGELFF	TGTGCCAGCAATTTGGGCGGGAGGGATAACACCGGGGAGCTGTTTTTT	TRBV27	TRBD2	-	TRBJ2-2
CASSFQRAGELFF	TGTGCCAGCAGTTTCCAGCGGGCCGGGGAGCTGTTTTTT	TRBV27	-	few	TRBJ2-2
CASGLVRAGPDNEQFF	TGTGCTAGTGGTTTGGTACGAGCAGGGCCAGACAATGAGCAGTTCTTC	TRBV12-5	-	few	TRBJ2-1
CASSDSREQYF	TGTGCCAGCAGCGATTCTAGGGAGCAGTACTTC	TRBV7-6	-	-	TRBJ2-7
CASSPSASSYNEQFF	TGTGCCAGCAGCCCCTCCGCCAGCTCCTACAATGAGCAGTTCTTC	TRBV14	-	-	TRBJ2-1
CSTQDGGAWGYTF	TGCAGCACCCAAGACGGCGGAGCGTGGGGCTACACCTTC	TRBV29-1	-	few	TRBJ1-2
CASSQGVPLAKNIQYF	TGCGCCAGCAGCCAGGGGGTGCCACTAGCCAAAAACATTCAGTACTTC	TRBV4-1	-	-	TRBJ2-4
CSVEGNSEAFF	TGCAGCGTTGAGGGTAACTCTGAAGCTTTCTTT	TRBV29-1	-	-	TRBJ1-1
CASSPDRGYGYTF	TGTGCCAGCAGCCCGGACAGGGGATATGGCTACACCTTC	TRBV2	TRBD1	-	TRBJ1-2
CASSQVGARSEQYF	TGCGCCAGCAGCCAAGTTGGGGCCCGCAGCGAGCAGTACTTC	TRBV4-1	-	-	TRBJ2-7
CAWRAPDLRDTEAFF	TGTGCCTGGAGGGCCCCCGACCTGAGGGACACTGAAGCTTTCTTT	TRBV30	-	-	TRBJ1-1
CASSWGLAGYEQYF	TGTGCCAGCAGCTGGGGACTAGCGGGGTACGAGCAGTACTTC	TRBV7-2	TRBD2	-	TRBJ2-7
CASSQKTDYEQYF	TGCGCCAGCAGCCAGAAGACAGACTACGAGCAGTACTTC	TRBV4-1	-	-	TRBJ2-7
CASSDAGRAGRETQYF	TGTGCCAGCAGTGATGCCGGCAGGGCAGGGAGGGAGACCCAGTACTTC	TRBV25-1	-	once	TRBJ2-5
CSVQGVSGRSHNEQFF	TGCAGCGTCCAGGGGGTAAGCGGGAGGTCCCACAATGAGCAGTTCTTC	TRBV29-1	TRBD2	few	TRBJ2-1
CASSYTRYREYEFF	TGTGCCAGCAGTTACACGCGATACCGGGAATATGAGTTCTTC	TRBV6-5	-	-	TRBJ2-1
CSVAALREAIERGQETQYF	TGCAGCGTTGCCGCTTTGCGGGAGGCCATAGAAAGGGGACAAGAGACCCAGTACTTC	TRBV29-1	TRBD2	few	TRBJ2-5
CAISEVANNEQFF	TGTGCCATCAGTGAAGTGGCCAACAATGAGCAGTTCTTC	TRBV10-3	-	-	TRBJ2-1
CASSLVGLAGINEQFF	TGTGCCAGCAGCTTAGTGGGTCTAGCGGGCATCAATGAGCAGTTCTTC	TRBV7-9	TRBD2	-	TRBJ2-1
CASSLSAGASNEQFF	TGTGCCAGCAGCTTAAGCGCGGGAGCAAGCAATGAGCAGTTCTTC	TRBV7-6	TRBD2	-	TRBJ2-1
CASTGHLYEQYF	TGTGCCAGCACCGGACACCTCTACGAGCAGTACTTC	TRBV25-1	-	few	TRBJ2-7
CSVTGVEGYTF	TGCAGCGTCACAGGGGTGGAAGGCTACACCTTC	TRBV29-1	TRBD1	-	TRBJ1-2
CSVGASGDTQYF	TGCAGCGTTGGTGCCTCGGGGGATACGCAGTATTTT	TRBV29-1	-	-	TRBJ2-3
CASSDPTSGRRWNEQFF	TGTGCCAGCAGTGACCCGACTAGCGGGAGGCGTTGGAATGAGCAGTTCTTC	TRBV25-1	TRBD2	once	TRBJ2-1